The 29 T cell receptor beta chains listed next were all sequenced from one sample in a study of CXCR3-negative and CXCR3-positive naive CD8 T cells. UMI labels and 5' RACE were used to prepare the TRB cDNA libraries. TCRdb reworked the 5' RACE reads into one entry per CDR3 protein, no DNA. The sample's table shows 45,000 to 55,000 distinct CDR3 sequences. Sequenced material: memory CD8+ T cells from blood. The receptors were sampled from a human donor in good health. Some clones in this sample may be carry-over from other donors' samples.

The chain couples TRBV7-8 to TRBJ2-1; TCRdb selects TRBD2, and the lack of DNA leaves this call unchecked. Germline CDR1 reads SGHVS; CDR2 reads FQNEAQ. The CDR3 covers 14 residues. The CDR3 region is CASSLGLRVNEQFF.

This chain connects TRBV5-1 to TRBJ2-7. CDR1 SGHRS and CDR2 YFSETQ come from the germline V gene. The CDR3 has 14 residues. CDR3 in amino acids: CASTPFGGAYEQYF.

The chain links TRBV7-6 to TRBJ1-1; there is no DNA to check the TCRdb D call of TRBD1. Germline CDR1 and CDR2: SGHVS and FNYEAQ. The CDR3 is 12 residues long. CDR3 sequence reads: CASSLGAAEAFF.

The CDR3 is CASSHPGQQETQYF. The chain combines TRBV4-1 with TRBJ2-5; TCRdb's D call of TRBD1 is untestable without DNA. CDR1 is MGHRA and CDR2 is YSYEKL in the germline V gene. This CDR3 region has 14 residues.

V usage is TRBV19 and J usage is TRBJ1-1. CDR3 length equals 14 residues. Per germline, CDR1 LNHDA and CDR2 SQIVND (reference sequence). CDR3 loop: CASSTSHRNTEAFF.

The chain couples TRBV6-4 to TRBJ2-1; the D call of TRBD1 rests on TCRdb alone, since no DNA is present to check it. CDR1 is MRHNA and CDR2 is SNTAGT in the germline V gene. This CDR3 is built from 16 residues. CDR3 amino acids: CASSVRGGGSYNEQFF.

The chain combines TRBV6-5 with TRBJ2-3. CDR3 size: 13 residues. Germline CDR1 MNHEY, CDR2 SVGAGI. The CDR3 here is CASSYAYGDTQYF.

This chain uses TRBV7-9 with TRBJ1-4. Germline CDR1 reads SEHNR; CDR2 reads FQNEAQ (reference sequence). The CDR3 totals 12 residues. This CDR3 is CASSSRNEKLFF.

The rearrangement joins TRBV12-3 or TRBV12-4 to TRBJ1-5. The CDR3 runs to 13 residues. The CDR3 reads CASTRRIDQPQHF.

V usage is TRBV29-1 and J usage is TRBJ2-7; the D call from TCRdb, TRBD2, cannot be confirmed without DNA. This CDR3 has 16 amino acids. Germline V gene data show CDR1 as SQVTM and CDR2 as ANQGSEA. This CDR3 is CSVEDWASGGAYEQYF.

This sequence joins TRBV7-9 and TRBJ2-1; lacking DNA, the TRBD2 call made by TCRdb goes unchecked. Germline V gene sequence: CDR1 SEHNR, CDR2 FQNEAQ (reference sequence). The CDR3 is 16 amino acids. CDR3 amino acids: CASSFQREGQGEEQFF.

Here the CDR3 reads CASRHRNLGINEKLFF. The rearrangement links TRBV7-3 to TRBJ1-4. CDR1 and CDR2 (germline): SGHTA, FQGTGA. The CDR3 totals 16 residues.

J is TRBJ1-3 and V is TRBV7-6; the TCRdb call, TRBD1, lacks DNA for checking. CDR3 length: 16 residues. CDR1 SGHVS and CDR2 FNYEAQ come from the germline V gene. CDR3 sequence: CASSSGTGRSGNTIYF.

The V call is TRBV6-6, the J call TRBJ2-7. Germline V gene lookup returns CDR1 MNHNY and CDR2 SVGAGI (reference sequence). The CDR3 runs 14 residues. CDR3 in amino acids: CASSLKDSFYEQYF.

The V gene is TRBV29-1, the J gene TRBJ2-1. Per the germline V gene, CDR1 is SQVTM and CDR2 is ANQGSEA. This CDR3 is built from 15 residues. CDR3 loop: CSVEEGGVSYNEQFF.

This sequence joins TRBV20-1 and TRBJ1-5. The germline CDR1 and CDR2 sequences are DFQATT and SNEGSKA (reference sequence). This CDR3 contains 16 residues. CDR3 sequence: CSARDPIRQNNQPQHF.

The chain's CDR3 is CASSLDGPPHNEQFF. The genes are TRBV5-1 and TRBJ2-1; without DNA, the TCRdb call of TRBD2 cannot be checked. The germline CDR1 and CDR2 sequences are SGHRS and YFSETQ. The CDR3 has 15 residues. Together with reference TRBV5-1 and TRBJ2-1, the CDR3 gives the full variable domain: KAGVTQTPRYLIKTRGQQVTLSCSPISGHRSVSWYQQTPGQGLQFLFEYFSETQRNKGNFPGRFSGRQFSNSRSEMNVSTLELGDSALYLCASSLDGPPHNEQFFGPGTRLTVL.

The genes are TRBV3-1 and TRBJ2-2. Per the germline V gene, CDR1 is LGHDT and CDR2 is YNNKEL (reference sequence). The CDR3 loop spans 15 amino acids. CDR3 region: CASSQDRTRPGELFF. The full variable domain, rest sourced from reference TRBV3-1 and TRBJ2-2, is DTAVSQTPKYLVTQMGNDKSIKCEQNLGHDTMYWYKQDSKKFLKIMFSYNNKELIINETVPNRFSPKSPDKAHLNLHINSLELGDSAVYFCASSQDRTRPGELFFGEGSRLTVL.

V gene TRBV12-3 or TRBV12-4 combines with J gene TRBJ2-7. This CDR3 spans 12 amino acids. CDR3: CASSSVWHEQYF.

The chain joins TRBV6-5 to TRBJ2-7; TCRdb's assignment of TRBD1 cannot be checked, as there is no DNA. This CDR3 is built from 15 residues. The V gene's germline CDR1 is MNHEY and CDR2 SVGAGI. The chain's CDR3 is CASSQAGTASYEQYF.

The CDR3 sequence: CASSYKVGYNEQFF. The chain has TRBV7-9 and TRBJ2-1. The CDR3 runs to 14 residues. The germline V gene encodes CDR1 SEHNR and CDR2 FQNEAQ (reference sequence).

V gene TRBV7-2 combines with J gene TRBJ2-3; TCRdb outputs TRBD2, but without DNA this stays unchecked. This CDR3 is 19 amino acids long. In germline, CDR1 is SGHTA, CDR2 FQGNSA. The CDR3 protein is CASSPVPLAGGRATDTQYF.

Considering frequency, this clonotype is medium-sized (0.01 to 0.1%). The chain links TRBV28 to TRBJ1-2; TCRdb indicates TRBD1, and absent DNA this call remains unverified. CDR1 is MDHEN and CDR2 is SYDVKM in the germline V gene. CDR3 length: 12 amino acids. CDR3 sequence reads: CASSFRDYGYTF.

The chain's CDR3 is CASSSGVGQNEQFF. The chain has TRBV5-1 and TRBJ2-1. The CDR3 length is 14 residues. Germline values: CDR1 SGHRS, CDR2 YFSETQ.

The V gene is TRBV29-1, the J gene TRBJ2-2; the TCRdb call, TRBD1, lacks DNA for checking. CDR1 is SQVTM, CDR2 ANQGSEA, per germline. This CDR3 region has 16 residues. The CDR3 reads CSVEEGGTGMTGELFF.

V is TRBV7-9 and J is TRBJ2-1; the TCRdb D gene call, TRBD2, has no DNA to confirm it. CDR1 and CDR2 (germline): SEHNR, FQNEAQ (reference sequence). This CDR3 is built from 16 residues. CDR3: CASSQRSGGAPDEQFF.

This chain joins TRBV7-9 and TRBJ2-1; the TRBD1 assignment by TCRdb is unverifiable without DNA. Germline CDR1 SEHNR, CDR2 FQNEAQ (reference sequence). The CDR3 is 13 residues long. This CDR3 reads CASSLEGSNEQFF.

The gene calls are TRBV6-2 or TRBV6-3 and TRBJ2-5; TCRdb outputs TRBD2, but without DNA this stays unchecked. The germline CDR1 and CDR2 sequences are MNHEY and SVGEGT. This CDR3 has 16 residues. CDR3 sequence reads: CASSYNSGGIQETQYF.

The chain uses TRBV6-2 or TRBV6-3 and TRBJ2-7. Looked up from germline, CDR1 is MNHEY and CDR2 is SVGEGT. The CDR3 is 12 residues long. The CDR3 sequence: CASSSTLYEQYF.